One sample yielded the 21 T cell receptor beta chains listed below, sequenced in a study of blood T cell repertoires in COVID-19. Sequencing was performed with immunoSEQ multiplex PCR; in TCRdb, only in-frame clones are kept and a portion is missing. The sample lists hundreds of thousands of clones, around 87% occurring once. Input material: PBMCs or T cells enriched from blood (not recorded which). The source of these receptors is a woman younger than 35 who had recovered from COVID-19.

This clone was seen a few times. CDR3 bases: TGCGCCAGCAGCTATCAACAGGGAAACAATGAGCAGTTCTTC. It codes for CASSYQQGNNEQFF. The chain is built from TRBV5-1 and TRBJ2-1, with D perhaps matching TRBD1 (6 bases). The V and J ends lost 3 bases and 5 bases respectively, with 12 bases between them. CDR1 SGHRS and CDR2 YFSETQ come from the germline V gene. The CDR3 has 14 amino acids.

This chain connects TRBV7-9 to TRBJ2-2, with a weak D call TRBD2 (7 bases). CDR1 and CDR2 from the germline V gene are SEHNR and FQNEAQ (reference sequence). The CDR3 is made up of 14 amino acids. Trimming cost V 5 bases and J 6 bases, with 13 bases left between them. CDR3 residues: CASSPAGAPGELFF. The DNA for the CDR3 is TGTGCCAGCAGCCCCGCGGGGGCCCCCGGGGAGCTGTTTTTT.

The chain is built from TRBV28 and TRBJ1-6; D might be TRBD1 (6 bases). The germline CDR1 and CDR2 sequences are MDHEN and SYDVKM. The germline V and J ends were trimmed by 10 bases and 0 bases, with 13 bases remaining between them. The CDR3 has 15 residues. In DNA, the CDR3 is TGTGCCATTAAGGGGGGGAGCTCCTATAATTCACCCCTCCACTTT. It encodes CAIKGGSSYNSPLHF.

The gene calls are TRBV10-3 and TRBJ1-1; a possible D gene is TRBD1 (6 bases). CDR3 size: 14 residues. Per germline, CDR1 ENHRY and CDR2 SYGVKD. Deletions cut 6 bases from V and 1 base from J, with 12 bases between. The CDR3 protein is CAIREDRANTEAFF. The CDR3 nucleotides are TGTGCCATCAGAGAGGACAGAGCGAACACTGAAGCTTTCTTT.

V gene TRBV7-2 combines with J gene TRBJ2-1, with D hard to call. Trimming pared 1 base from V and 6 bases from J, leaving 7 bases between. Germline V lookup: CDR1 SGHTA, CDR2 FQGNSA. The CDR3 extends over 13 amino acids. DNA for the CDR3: TGTGCCAGCAGCTTAGGGATAGCCAATGAGCAGTTCTTC. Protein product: CASSLGIANEQFF.

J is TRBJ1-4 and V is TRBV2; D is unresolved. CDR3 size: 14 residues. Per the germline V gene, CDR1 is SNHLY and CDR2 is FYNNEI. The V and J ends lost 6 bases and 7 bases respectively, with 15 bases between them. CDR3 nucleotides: TGTGCCAGCAGGGGAGCGAATTTAAGTGAAAAACTGTTTTTT. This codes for CASRGANLSEKLFF.

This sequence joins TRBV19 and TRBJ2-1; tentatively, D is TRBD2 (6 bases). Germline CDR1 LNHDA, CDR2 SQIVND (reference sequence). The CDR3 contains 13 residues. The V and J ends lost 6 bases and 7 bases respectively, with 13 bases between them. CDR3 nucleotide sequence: TGTGCCAGTAGCCAGCGGGCCCGGAATGAGCAGTTCTTC. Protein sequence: CASSQRARNEQFF.

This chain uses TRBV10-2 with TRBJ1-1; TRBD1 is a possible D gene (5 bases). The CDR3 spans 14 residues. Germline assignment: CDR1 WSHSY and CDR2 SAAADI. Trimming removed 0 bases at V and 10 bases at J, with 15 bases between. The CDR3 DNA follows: TGCGCCAGCAGTGAGTCGGGCGGGACTCCTCTAGCTTTCTTT. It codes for CASSESGGTPLAFF.

CDR3 bases: TGTGCCAGCAGCTTAGGCGGAATTCCCTCACCCCTCCACTTT. Its protein product is CASSLGGIPSPLHF. The chain uses TRBV7-9 and TRBJ1-6, with D hard to call. CDR1 is SEHNR and CDR2 is FQNEAQ in the germline V gene (reference sequence). The length of the CDR3 is 14 residues. V was pared by 1 base and J by 10 bases, with 11 bases between.

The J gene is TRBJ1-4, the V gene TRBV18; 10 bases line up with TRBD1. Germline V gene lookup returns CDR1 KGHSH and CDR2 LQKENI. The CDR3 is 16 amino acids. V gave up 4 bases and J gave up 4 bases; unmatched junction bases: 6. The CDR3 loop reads CASSHGQGVDNEKLFF. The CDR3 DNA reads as TGTGCCAGCTCACATGGACAGGGGGTGGATAATGAAAAACTGTTTTTT.

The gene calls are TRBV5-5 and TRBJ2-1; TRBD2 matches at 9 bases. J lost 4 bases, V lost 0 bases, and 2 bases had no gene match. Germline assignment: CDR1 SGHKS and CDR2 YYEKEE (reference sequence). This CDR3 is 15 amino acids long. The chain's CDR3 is CASSLAAGGYNEQFF. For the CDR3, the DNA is TGTGCCAGCAGCTTGGCGGCGGGGGGGTACAATGAGCAGTTCTTC.

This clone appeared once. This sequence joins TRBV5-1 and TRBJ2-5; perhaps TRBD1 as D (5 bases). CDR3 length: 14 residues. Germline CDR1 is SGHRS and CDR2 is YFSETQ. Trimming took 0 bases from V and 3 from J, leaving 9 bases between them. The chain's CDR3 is CASSLAREKETQYF. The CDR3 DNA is TGCGCCAGCAGCTTGGCCAGGGAAAAAGAGACCCAGTACTTC.

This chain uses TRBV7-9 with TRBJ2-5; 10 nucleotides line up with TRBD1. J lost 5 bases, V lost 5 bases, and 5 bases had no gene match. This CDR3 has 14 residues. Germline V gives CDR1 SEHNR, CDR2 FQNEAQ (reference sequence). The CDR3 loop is CASSGGTGDETQYF. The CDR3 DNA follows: TGTGCCAGCAGCGGGGGGACAGGGGACGAGACCCAGTACTTC.

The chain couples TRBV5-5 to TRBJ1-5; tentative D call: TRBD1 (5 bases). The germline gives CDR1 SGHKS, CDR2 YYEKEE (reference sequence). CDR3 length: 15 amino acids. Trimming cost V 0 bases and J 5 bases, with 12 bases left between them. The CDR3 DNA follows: TGTGCCAGCAGCTTGGAAGGGGTAGGGGATCAGCCCCAGCATTTT. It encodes CASSLEGVGDQPQHF.

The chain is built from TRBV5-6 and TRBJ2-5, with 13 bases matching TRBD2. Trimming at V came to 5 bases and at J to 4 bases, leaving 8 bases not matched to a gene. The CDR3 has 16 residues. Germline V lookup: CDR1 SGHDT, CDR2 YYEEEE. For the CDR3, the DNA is TGTGCCAGCAGATTACTAGCGGGGGGGCCAGGAGAGACCCAGTACTTC. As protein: CASRLLAGGPGETQYF.

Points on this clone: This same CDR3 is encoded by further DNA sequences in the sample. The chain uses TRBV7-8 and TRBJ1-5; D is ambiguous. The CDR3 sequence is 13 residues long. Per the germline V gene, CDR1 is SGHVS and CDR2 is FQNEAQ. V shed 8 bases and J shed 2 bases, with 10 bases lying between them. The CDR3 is CASSPGGNQPQHF. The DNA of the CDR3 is TGTGCCAGCTCCCCCGGGGGCAATCAGCCCCAGCATTTT.

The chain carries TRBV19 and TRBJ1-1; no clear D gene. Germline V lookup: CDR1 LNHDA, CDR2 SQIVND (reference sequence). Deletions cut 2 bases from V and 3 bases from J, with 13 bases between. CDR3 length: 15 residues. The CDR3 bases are TGTGCCAGTAGTATAATGGCAGGAGGTGACACTGAAGCTTTCTTT. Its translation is CASSIMAGGDTEAFF.

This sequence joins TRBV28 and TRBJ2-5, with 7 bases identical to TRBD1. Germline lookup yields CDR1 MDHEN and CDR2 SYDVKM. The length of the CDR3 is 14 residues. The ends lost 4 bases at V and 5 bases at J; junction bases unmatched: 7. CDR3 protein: CASSSPTGMETQYF. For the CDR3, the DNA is TGTGCCAGCAGTTCCCCGACAGGGATGGAGACCCAGTACTTC. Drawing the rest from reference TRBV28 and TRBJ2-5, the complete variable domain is DVKVTQSSRYLVKRTGEKVFLECVQDMDHENMFWYRQDPGLGLRLIYFSYDVKMKEKGDIPEGYSVSREKKERFSLILESASTNQTSMYLCASSSPTGMETQYFGPGTRLLVL.

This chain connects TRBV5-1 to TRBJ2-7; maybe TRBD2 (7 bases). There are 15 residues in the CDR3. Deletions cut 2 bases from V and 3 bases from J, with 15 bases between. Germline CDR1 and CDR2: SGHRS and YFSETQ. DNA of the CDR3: TGCGCCAGCAGCTTCTCCGGGGGGCGGCTCTACGAGCAGTACTTC. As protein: CASSFSGGRLYEQYF.

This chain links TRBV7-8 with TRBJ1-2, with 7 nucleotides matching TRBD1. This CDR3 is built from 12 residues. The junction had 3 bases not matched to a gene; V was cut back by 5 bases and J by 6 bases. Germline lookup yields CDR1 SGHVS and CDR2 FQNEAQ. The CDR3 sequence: CASSPTGHGYTF. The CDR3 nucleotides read TGTGCCAGCAGCCCGACAGGGCATGGCTACACCTTC.

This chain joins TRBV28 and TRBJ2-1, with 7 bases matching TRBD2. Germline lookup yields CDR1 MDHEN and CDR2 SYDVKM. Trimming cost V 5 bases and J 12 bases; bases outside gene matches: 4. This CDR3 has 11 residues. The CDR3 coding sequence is TGTGCCAGCAGTCCGCGGGGGATGCAGTTCTTC. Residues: CASSPRGMQFF.